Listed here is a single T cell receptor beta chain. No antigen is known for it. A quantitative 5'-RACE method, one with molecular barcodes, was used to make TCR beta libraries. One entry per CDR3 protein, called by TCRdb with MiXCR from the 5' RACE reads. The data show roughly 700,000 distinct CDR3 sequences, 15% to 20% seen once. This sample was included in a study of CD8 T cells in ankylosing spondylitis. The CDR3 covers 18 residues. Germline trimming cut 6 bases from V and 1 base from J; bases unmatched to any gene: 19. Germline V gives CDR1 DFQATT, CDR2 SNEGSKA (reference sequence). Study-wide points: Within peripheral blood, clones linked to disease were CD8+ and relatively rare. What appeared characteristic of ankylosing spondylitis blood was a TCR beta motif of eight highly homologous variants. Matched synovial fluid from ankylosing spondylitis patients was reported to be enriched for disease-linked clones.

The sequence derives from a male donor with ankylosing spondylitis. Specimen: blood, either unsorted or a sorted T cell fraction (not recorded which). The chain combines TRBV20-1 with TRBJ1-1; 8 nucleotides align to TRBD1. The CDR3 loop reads CSAVDRARGRGRNTEAFF. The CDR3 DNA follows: TGCAGTGCCGTGGACAGGGCGCGCGGGCGAGGTCGGAACACTGAAGCTTTCTTT.